The clone carrying this T cell receptor (beta chain) was picked up a small number of times. The CDR3 is 14 amino acids. Unmatched junction bases numbered 7, after V lost 7 bases and J lost 1 base. Germline-derived CDR1 and CDR2 are GTSNPN and SVGIG (reference sequence). Previously, flow cytometry had revealed CD8+CD57+ cell expansion in the patients chosen for sequencing. This specimen belongs to a study of CD8+CD57+ T cells in acquired aplastic anemia. For CDR3 and TCR beta VDJ profiling, genomic DNA was the template used. One entry per CDR3 protein results from TCRdb running MiXCR on the reads. The sample comprises around 160,000 distinct CDR3 sequences, around 48% of which are singletons, and around 3% rests with the top ten.

The chain carries TRBV30 and TRBJ1-1, with 9 nucleotides matching TRBD1. The material sequenced was sorted CD4+, CD8+, or CD8+CD57+ T cells (not recorded which) from PBMCs. The clonotype comes from a human donor with aplastic anemia. CDR3 DNA sequence: TGTGCCTCTAAAAAGGACAGGGGGAACACTGAAGCTTTCTTT. This codes for CASKKDRGNTEAFF.